This TCR beta chain was captured by sequencing in a study of T-cell reconstitution after alpha-beta-depleted transplantation in children. Study findings and constraints: Diversity and T-cell counts at one year after transplant derived mostly from new T cells. As was reported, about two months after transplant, alpha-beta T cells came from several hundred expanded graft clones. From surviving recipient T cells and thymic progenitors came the high day-60 TCRbeta diversity observed in some patients.

In its sample, this clonotype was seen a few times. Its antigen is unknown. V was shortened by 1 base and J by 1 base, with 11 bases between the two germline ends. The CDR3 runs 15 residues. Germline V gene lookup returns CDR1 LGHNA and CDR2 YSLEER. It was with unique molecular identifiers that the TCRbeta library was prepared. One entry per CDR3 protein results from TCRdb running MiXCR on the PCR reads. The sample lists 40,000 to 55,000 distinct CDR3 sequences, approximately 8.7% seen once, with 27% in the top ten. The sequencing used PBMCs, mostly from graft donor cells, collected 60 days after TCRalphabeta/CD19-depleted stem cell transplant. The clonotype was recovered from a male patient aged 2-10 years who had a stem cell transplant for chronic granulomatous disease, so the T cells may come from the graft donor. The J gene is TRBJ2-7, the V gene TRBV4-3; D is unresolved. CDR3 region: CASSQGVVASYEQYF. For the CDR3, the DNA is TGCGCCAGCAGCCAAGGGGTCGTCGCTTCCTACGAGCAGTACTTC.